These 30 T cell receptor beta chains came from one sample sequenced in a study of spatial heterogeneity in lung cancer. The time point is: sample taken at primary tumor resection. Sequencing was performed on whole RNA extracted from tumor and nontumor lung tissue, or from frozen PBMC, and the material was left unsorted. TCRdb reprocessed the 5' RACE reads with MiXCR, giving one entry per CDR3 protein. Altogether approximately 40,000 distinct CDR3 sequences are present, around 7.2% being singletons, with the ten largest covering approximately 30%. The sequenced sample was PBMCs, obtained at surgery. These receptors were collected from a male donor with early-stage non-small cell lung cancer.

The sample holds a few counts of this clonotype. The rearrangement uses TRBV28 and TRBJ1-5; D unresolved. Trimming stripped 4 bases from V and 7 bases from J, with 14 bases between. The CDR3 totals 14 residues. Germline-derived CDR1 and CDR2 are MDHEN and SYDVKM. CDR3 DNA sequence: TGTGCCAGCAGTTGGGTCGCGGCCCAACAGCCCCAGCATTTT. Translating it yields CASSWVAAQQPQHF.

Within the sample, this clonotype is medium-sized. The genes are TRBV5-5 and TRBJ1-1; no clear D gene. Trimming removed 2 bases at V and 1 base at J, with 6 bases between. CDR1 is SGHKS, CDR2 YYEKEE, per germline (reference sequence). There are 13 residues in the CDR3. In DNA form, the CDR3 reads TGTGCCAGCAGCTTTTTACCGAACACTGAAGCTTTCTTT. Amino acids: CASSFLPNTEAFF. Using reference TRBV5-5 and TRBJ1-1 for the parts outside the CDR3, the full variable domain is DAGVTQSPTHLIKTRGQQVTLRCSPISGHKSVSWYQQVLGQGPQFIFQYYEKEERGRGNFPDRFSARQFPNYSSELNVNALLLGDSALYLCASSFLPNTEAFFGQGTRLTVV.

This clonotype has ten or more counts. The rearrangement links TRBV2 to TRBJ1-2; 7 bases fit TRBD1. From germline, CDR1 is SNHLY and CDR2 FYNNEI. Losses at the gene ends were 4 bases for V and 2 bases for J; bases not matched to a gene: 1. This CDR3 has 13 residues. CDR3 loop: CASSVTGNYGYTF. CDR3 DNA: TGTGCCAGCAGTGTGACAGGGAACTATGGCTACACCTTC.

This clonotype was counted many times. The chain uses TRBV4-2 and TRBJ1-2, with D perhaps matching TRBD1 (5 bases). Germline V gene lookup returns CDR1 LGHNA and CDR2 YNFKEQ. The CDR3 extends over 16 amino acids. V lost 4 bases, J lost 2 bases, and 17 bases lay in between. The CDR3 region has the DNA TGTGCCAGCAGCCTCAGTGCGGGGCCGGAGAACTATGGCTACACCTTC. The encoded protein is CASSLSAGPENYGYTF.

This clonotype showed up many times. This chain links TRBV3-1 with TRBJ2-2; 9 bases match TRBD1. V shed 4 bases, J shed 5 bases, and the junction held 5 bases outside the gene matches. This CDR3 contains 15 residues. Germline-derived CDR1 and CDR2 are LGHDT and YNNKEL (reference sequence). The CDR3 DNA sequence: TGTGCCAGCAGCCCCCGGACAGGGGAAACCGGGGAGCTGTTTTTT. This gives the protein CASSPRTGETGELFF.

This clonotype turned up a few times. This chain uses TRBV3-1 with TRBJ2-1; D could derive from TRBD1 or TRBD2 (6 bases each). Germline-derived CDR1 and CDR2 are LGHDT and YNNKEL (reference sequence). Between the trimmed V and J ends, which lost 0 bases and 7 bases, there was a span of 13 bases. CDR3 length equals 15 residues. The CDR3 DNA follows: TGTGCCAGCAGCCAAGATCTGCGAGGGGGGAATGAGCAGTTCTTC. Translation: CASSQDLRGGNEQFF.

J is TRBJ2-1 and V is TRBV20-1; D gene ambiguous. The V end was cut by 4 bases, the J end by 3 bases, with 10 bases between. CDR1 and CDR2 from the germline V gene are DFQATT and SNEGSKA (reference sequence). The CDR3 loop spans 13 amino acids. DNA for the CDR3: TGCAGTGCTACGACTCCTGACTACAATGAGCAGTTCTTC. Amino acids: CSATTPDYNEQFF.

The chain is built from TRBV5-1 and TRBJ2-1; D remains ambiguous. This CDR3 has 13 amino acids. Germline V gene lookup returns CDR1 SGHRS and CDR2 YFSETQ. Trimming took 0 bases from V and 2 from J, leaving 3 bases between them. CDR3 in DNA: TGCGCCAGCAGCTTGGGCACCTACAATGAGCAGTTCTTC. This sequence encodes CASSLGTYNEQFF. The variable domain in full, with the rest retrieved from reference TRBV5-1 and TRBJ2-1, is KAGVTQTPRYLIKTRGQQVTLSCSPISGHRSVSWYQQTPGQGLQFLFEYFSETQRNKGNFPGRFSGRQFSNSRSEMNVSTLELGDSALYLCASSLGTYNEQFFGPGTRLTVL.

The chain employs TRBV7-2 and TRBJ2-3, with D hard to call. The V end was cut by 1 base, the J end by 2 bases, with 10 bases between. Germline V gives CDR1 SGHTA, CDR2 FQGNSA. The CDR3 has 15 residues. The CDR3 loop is CASSLELAYTDTQYF. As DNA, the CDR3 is TGTGCCAGCAGCTTAGAACTGGCTTACACAGATACGCAGTATTTT.

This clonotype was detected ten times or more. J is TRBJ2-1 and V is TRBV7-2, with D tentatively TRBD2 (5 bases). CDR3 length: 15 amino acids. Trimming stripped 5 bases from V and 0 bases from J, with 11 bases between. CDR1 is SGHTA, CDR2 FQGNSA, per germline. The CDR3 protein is CASSAGLISYNEQFF. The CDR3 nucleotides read TGTGCCAGCAGCGCCGGACTGATCTCCTACAATGAGCAGTTCTTC.

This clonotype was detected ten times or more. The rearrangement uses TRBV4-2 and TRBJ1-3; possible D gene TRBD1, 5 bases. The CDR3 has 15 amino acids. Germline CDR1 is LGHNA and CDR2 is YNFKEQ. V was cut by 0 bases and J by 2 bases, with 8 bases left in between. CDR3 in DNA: TGTGCCAGCAGCCAAGATACGGGGCCTGGAAACACCATATATTTT. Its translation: CASSQDTGPGNTIYF.

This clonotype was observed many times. The DNA for the CDR3 is TGTGCCAGCAGCTTAGGGCAGAGCACAGATACGCAGTATTTT. Encoded protein: CASSLGQSTDTQYF. The chain joins TRBV7-9 to TRBJ2-3; the D is unclear. Trimming removed 1 base at V and 0 bases at J, with 5 bases between. The CDR3 contains 14 residues. Germline-derived CDR1 and CDR2 are SEHNR and FQNEAQ (reference sequence).

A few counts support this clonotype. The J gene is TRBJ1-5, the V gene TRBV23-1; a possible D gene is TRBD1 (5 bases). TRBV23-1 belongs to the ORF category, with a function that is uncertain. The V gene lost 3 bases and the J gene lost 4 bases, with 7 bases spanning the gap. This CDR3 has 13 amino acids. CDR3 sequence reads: CASSHWGNQPQHF. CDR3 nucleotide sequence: TGCGCCAGCAGTCACTGGGGGAATCAGCCCCAGCATTTT.

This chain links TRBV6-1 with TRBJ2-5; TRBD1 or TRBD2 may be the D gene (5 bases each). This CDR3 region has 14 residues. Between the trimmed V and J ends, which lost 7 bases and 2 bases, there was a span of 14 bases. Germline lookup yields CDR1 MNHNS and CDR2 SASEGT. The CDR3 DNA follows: TGTGCCAGCATCAGGGACCGACTTCAAGAGACCCAGTACTTC. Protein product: CASIRDRLQETQYF.

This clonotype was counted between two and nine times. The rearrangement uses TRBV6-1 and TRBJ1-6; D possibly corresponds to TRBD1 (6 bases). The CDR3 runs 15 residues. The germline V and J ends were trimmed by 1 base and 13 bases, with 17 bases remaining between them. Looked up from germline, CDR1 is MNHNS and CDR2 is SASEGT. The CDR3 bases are TGTGCCAGCAGTGAAGAAATCCCCGGGACAAGCCCCCTCCACTTT. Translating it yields CASSEEIPGTSPLHF.

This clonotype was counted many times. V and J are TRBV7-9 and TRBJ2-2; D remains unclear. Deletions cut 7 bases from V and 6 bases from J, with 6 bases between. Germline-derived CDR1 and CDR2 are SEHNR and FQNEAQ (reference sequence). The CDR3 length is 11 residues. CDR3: CASNFPGELFF. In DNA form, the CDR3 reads TGTGCCAGCAACTTCCCCGGGGAGCTGTTTTTT.

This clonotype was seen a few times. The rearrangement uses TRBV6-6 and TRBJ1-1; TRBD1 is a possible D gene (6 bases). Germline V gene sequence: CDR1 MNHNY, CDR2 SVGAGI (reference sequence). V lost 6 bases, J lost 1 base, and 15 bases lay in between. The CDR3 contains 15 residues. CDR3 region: CASRPLGHQNTEAFF. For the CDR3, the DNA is TGTGCCAGCAGGCCCCTGGGACACCAGAACACTGAAGCTTTCTTT.

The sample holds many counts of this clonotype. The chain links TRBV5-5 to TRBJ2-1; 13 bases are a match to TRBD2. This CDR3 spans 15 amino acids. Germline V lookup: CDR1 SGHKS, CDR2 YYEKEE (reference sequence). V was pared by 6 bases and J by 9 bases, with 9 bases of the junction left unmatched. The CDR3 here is CASKMGLAGMGEQFF. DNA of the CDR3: TGTGCCAGCAAGATGGGACTAGCGGGAATGGGTGAGCAGTTCTTC.

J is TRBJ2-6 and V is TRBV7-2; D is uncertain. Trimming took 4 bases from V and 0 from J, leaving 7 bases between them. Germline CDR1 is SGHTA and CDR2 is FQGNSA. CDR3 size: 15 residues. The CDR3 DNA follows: TGTGCCAGCAGCTCCAGAGCCTCTGGGGCCAACGTCCTGACTTTC. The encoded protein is CASSSRASGANVLTF.

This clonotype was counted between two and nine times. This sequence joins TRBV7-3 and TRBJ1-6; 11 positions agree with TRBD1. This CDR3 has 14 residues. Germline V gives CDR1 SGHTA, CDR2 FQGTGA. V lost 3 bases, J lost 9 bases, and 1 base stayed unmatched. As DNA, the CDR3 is TGTGCCAGCAGCTTGGGGACAGGGGGTTCACCCCTCCACTTT. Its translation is CASSLGTGGSPLHF.

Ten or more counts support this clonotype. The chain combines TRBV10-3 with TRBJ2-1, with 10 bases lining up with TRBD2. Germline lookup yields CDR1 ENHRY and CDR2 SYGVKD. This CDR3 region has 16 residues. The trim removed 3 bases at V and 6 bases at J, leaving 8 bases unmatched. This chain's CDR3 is CAISDPGLAPVNEQFF. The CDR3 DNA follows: TGTGCCATCAGTGATCCGGGACTAGCGCCCGTCAATGAGCAGTTCTTC.

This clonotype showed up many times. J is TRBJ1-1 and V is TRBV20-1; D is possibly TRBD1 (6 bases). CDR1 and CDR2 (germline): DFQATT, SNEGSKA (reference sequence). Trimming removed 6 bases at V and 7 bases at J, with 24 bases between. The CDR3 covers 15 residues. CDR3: CSATPIWTGAREAFF. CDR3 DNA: TGCAGTGCGACCCCGATCTGGACGGGGGCGCGTGAAGCTTTCTTT.

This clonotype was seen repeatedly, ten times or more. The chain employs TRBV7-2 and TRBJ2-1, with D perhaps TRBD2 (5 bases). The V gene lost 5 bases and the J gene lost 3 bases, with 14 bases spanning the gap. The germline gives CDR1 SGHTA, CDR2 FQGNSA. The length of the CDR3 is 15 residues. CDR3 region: CASSPSGGGYNEQFF. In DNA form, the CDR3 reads TGTGCCAGCAGCCCCTCGGGCGGAGGCTACAATGAGCAGTTCTTC.

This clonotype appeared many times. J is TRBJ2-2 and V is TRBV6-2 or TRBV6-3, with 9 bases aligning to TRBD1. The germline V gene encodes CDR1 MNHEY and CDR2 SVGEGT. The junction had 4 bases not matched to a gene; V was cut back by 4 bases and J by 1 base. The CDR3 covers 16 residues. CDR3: CASSWGTGLNTGELFF. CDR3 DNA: TGTGCCAGCAGTTGGGGGACAGGGTTGAACACCGGGGAGCTGTTTTTT.

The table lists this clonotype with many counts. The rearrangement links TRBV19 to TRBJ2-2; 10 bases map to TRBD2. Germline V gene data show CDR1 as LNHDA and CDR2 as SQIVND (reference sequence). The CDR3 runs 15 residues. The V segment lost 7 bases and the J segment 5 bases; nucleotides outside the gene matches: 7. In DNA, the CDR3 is TGTGCCAGTACCCCACTAGCGGGGTGGACCGGGGAGCTGTTTTTT. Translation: CASTPLAGWTGELFF.

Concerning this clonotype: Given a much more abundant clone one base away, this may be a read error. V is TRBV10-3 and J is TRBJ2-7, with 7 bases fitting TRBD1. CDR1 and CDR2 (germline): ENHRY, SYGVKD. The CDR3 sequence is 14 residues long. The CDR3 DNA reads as TGTGCCATCAGTGAGACAGGGGAGCCATACGCGCAGTACTTC. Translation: CAISETGEPYAQYF.

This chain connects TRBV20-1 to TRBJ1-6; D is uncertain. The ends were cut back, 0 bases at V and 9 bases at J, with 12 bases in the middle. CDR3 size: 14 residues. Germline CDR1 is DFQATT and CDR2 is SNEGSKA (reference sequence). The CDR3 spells CSARDPLSGSPLHF. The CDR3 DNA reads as TGCAGTGCTAGAGATCCCCTGAGCGGTTCACCCCTCCACTTT.

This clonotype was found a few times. CDR3 sequence (DNA): TGCAGCGTTGGACGGGGAAGCGGCACCGGGGAGCTGTTTTTT. Its translation is CSVGRGSGTGELFF. V and J are TRBV29-1 and TRBJ2-2; D might be TRBD2 (5 bases). V lost 4 bases and J lost 4, with 13 bases in between. Germline-derived CDR1 and CDR2 are SQVTM and ANQGSEA. CDR3 size: 14 residues.

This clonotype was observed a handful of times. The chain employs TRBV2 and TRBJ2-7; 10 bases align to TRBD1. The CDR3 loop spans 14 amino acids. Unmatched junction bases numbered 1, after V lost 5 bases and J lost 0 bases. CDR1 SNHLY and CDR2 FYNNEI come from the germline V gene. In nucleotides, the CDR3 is TGTGCCAGCAGTCGGACAGGGGGCTCCTACGAGCAGTACTTC. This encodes CASSRTGGSYEQYF.

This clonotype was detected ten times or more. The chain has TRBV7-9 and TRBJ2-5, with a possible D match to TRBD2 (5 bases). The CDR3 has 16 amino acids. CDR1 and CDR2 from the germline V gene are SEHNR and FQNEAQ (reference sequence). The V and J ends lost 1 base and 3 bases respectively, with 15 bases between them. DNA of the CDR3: TGTGCCAGCAGCTTAGATGGAGGTTTCGCCGAAGAGACCCAGTACTTC. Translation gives CASSLDGGFAEETQYF.